The T cell receptor beta chain described here comes from a study of CD8 T cells in cerebrospinal fluid in Alzheimer's disease. Whole-study results and caveats: Expanded clones of at least 3% were commoner in Alzheimer's patients than healthy subjects.

From germline, CDR1 is SGHTS and CDR2 YDEGEE. The CDR3 is 16 amino acids. About this clonotype itself: Its antigen is still unknown.

Profiling of CSF cells used 10X single-cell V(D)J plus 5' expression. Using the 10x single-cell sequencing reads, TCRdb records one entry per CDR3 protein without DNA. This sample's table has about 1,200 distinct CDR3 sequences. The sample taken for sequencing was cerebrospinal fluid. The TCR was taken from a human donor in good health. The chain uses TRBV5-8 and TRBJ2-3; TCRdb's D call, TRBD2, is unchecked because there is no DNA. The CDR3 sequence: CASSDEPGRASDTQYF.